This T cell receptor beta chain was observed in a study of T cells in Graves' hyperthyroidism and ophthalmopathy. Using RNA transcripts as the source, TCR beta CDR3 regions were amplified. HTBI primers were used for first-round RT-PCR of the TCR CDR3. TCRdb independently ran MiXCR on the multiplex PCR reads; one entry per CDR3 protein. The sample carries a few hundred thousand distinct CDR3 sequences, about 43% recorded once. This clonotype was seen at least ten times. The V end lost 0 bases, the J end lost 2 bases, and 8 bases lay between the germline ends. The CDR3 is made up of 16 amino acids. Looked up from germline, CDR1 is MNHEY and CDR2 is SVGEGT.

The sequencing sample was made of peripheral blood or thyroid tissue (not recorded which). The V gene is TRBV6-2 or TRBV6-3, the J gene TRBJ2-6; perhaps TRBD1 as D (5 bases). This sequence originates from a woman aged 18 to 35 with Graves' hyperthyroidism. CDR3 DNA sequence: TGTGCCAGCAGTTACTCGGGCAGGGCTGGGGCCAACGTCCTGACTTTC. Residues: CASSYSGRAGANVLTF.